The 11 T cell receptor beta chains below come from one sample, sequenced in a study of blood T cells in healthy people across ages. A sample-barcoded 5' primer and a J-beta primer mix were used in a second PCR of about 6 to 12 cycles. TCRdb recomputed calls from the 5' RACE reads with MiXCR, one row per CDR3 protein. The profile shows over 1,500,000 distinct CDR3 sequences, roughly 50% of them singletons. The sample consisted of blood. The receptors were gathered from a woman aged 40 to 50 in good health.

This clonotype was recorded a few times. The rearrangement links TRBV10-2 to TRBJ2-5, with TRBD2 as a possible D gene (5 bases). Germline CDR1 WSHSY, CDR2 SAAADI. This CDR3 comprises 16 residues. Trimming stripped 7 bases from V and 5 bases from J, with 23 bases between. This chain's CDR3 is CASIPQRASFMETQYF. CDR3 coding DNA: TGCGCCAGCATACCACAAAGGGCTAGCTTCATGGAGACCCAGTACTTC.

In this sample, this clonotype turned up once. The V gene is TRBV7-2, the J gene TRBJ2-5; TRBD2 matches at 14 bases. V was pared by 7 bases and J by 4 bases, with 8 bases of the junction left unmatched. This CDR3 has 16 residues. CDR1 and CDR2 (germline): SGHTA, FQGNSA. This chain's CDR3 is CASNPGLAGDGETQYF. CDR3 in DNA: TGTGCCAGCAACCCGGGACTAGCGGGGGACGGAGAGACCCAGTACTTC.

CDR3 coding DNA: TGTGCCAGCAGCCCCCGACAGAGACCTAACTATGGCTACACCTTC. Translated, it gives CASSPRQRPNYGYTF. The chain joins TRBV3-1 to TRBJ1-2; D perhaps matches TRBD1 (5 bases). The length of the CDR3 is 15 residues. V was shortened by 4 bases and J by 0 bases, with 12 bases between the two germline ends. Germline CDR1 LGHDT, CDR2 YNNKEL (reference sequence).

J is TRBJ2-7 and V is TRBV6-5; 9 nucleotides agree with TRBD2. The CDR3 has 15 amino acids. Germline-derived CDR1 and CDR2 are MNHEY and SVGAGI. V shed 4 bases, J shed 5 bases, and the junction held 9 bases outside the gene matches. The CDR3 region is CASSSAGGILHEQYF. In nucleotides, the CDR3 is TGTGCCAGCAGTTCTGCGGGGGGGATCCTCCACGAGCAGTACTTC.

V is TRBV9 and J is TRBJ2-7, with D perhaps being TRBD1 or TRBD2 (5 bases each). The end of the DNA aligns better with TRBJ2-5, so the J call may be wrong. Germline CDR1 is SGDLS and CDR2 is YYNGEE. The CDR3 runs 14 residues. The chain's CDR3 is CASSGLRDPGTQYF. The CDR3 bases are TGTGCCAGCAGCGGACTTAGGGACCCGGGGACCCAGTACTTC.

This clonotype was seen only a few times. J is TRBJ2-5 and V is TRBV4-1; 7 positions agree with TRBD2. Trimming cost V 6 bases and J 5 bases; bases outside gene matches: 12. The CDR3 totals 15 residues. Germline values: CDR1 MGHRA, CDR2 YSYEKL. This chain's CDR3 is CASSLESGEWETQYF. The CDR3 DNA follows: TGCGCCAGCAGTCTGGAAAGCGGGGAATGGGAGACCCAGTACTTC.

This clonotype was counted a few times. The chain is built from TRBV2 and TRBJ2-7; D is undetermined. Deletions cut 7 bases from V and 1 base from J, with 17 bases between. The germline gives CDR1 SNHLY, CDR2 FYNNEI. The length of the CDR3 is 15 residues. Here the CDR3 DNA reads TGTGCCAGCATAGGGTGGTCGCATTTATCCTACGAGCAGTACTTC. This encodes CASIGWSHLSYEQYF.

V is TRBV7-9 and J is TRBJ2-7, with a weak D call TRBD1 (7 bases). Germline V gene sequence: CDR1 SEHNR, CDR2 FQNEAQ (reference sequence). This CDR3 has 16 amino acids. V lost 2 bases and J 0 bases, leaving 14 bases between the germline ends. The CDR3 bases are TGTGCCAGCAGCTTAAGGAACAGGGGACTCTCCTACGAGCAGTACTTC. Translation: CASSLRNRGLSYEQYF. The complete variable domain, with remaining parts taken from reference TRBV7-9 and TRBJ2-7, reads DTGVSQNPRHKITKRGQNVTFRCDPISEHNRLYWYRQTLGQGPEFLTYFQNEAQLEKSRLLSDRFSAERPKGSFSTLEIQRTEQGDSAMYLCASSLRNRGLSYEQYFGPGTRLTVT.

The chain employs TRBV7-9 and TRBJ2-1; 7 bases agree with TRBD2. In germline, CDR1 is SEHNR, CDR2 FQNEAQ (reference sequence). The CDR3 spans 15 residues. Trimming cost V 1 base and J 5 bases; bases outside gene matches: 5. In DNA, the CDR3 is TGTGCCAGCAGCTTAGACAGCGGGGTTCACAATGAGCAGTTCTTC. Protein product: CASSLDSGVHNEQFF.

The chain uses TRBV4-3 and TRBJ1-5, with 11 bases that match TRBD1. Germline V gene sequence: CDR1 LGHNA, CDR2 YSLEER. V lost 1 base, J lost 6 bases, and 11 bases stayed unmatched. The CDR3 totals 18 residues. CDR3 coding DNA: TGCGCCAGCAGCCAAGCGGTCTTCCGGGACAGGGGGGTTCAGCCCCAGCATTTT. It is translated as CASSQAVFRDRGVQPQHF.

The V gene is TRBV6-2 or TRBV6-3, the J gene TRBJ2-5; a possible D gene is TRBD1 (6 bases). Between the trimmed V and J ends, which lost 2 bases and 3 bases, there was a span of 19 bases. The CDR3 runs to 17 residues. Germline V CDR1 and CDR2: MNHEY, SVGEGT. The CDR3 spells CASSYPWAGEPEETQYF. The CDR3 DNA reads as TGTGCCAGCAGTTACCCCTGGGCAGGGGAACCCGAAGAGACCCAGTACTTC.